Here is one TCR beta chain with its context. Its antigen is still unknown. This sample was included in a study of B cell selection in AIRE deficiency. Findings and caveats of the study: Of 3657 shared Treg TCRbeta sequences, around 30% were healthy-donor-only and over 8% patient-only.

Original data processing: Patients' Tregs yielded 5.4x10^4 or so distinct TCRbeta sequences; donors' 9.56x10^4. Here immunoSEQ multiplex PCR was the method, and the copy in TCRdb shows in-frame clones only, minus some. From that table come the V and J calls and clone size; the DNA was used to work out D and trimming. The table records about 21,000 clones, approximately 94% of them present only once. Germline assignment: CDR1 LNHDA and CDR2 SQIVND (reference sequence). Trimming removed 7 bases from V and 4 bases from J; junction bases left unmatched: 10. There are 16 residues in the CDR3. Sorted regulatory T cells were CD4-positive, CD25-high and CD127-low or negative.

Sequenced: Tregs sorted from PBMCs. The chain employs TRBV19 and TRBJ2-2; 9 positions agree with TRBD1. The source of this sequence is a human donor with AIRE deficiency. The CDR3 DNA reads as TGTGCCAGTAAGGGACAGGGCGGGAGAATCACCGGGGAGCTGTTTTTT. This translates into CASKGQGGRITGELFF. Supplemented by reference TRBV19 and TRBJ2-2, the full variable domain reads DGGITQSPKYLFRKEGQNVTLSCEQNLNHDAMYWYRQDPGQGLRLIYYSQIVNDFQKGDIAEGYSVSREKKESFPLTVTSAQKNPTAFYLCASKGQGGRITGELFFGEGSRLTVL.